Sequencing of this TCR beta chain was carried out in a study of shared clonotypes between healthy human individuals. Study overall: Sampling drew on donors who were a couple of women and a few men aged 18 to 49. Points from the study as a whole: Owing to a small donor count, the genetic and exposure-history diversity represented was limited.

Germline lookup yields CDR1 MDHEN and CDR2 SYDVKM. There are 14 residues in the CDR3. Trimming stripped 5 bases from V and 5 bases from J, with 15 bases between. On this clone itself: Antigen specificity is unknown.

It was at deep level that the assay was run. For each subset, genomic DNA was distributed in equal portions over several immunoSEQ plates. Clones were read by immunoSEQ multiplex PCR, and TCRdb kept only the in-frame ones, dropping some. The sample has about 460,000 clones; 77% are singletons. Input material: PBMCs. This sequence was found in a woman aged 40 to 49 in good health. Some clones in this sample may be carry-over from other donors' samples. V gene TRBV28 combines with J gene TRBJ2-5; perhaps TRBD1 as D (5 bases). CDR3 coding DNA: TGTGCCAGCAGTATCAGGGTTCTCCGGGAGACCCAGTACTTC. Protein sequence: CASSIRVLRETQYF. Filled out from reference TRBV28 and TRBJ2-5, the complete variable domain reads DVKVTQSSRYLVKRTGEKVFLECVQDMDHENMFWYRQDPGLGLRLIYFSYDVKMKEKGDIPEGYSVSREKKERFSLILESASTNQTSMYLCASSIRVLRETQYFGPGTRLLVL.